This T cell receptor (beta chain) was captured in a study of blood T cell repertoires in COVID-19. Sequencing was performed with immunoSEQ multiplex PCR; in TCRdb, only in-frame clones are kept and a portion is missing. Altogether 75,000 to 90,000 clones are present, approximately 86% being singletons, with the ten largest covering 15% to 20%. CDR1 and CDR2 (germline): SGHRS, YFSETQ. V lost 2 bases and J lost 7, with 16 bases in between. This CDR3 has 15 residues. This receptor was taken from an older man with active or convalescent COVID-19. The sequenced material came from peripheral blood. V is TRBV5-1 and J is TRBJ2-1; D perhaps matches TRBD2 (6 bases). The CDR3 DNA follows: TGCGCCAGCAGCTTTCGGAATAGCGGAAATAATGAGCAGTTCTTC. Its protein product is CASSFRNSGNNEQFF.